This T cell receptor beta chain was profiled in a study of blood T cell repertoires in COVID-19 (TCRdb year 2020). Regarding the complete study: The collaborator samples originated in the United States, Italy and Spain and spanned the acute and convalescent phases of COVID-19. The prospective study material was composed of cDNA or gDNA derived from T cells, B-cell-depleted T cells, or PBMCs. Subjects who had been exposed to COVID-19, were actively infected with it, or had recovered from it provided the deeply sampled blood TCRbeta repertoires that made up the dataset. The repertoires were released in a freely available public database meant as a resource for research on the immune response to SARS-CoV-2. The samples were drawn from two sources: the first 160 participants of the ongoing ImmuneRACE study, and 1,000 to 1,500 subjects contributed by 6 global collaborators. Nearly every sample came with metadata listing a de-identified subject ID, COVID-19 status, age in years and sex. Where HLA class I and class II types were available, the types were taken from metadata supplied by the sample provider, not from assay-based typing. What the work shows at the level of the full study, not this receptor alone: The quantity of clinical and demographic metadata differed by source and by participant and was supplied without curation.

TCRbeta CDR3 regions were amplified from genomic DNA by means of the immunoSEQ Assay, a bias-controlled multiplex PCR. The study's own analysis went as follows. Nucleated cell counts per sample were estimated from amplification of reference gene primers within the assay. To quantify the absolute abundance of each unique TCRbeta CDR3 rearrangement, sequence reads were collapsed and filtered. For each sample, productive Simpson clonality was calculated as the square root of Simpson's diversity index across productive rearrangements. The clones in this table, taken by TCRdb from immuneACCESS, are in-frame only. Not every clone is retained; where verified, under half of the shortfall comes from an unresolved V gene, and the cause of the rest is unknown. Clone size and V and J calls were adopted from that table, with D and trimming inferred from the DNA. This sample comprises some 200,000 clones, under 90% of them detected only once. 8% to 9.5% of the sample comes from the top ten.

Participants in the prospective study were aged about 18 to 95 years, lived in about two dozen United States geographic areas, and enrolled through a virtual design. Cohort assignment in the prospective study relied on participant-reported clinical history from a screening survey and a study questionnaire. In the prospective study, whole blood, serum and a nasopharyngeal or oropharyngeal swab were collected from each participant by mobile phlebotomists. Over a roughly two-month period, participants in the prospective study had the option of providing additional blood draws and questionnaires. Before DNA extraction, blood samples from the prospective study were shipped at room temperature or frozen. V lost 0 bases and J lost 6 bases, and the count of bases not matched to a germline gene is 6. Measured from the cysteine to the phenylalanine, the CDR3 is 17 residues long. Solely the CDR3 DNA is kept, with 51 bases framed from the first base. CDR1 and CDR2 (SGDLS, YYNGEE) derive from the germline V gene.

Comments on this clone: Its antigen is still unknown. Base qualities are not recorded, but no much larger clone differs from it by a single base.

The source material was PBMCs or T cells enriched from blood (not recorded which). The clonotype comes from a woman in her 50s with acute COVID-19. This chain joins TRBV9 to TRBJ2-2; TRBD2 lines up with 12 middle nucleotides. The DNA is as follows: TGTGCCAGCAGCGTAGGACTAGCGGGGGCGGCGGCCGGGGAGCTGTTTTTT. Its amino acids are CASSVGLAGAAAGELFF. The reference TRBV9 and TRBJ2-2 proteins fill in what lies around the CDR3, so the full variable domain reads DSGVTQTPKHLITATGQRVTLRCSPRSGDLSVYWYQQSLDQGLQFLIQYYNGEERAKGNILERFSAQQFPDLHSELNLSSLELGDSALYFCASSVGLAGAAAGELFFGEGSRLTVL.